The rows below give T cell receptor beta chains drawn from one sample of a study of T-cell memory formation after mild COVID-19. In TCRdb, the 5' RACE reads were re-called with MiXCR into one record per CDR3 protein. This sample has about 270,000 distinct CDR3 sequences; around 15% occur once, and the top ten carry approximately 25%. The sequenced sample consisted of PBMCs or a T cell subset sorted from them (not recorded which). The receptors here all came from a man between 18 and 35 years old who had mild COVID-19 (a few samples of this study predate the infection). Cell type and time point are not known. Each CDR3 is given with its conserved first and last residue. A D gene is named only where the DNA matches it firmly. Part of the rows lack a size; the others show once, few, many or a class for expanded clones.

D	size	V	J	CDR3	DNA
TRBD2	few	TRBV5-4	TRBJ2-2	CASSLRRLAGNTGELFF	TGTGCCAGCAGCTTGCGCCGGCTAGCGGGGAACACCGGGGAGCTGTTTTTT
NA	few	TRBV20-1	TRBJ1-5	CSALLQGQPQHF	TGCAGTGCTTTGCTCCAGGGTCAGCCCCAGCATTTT
NA	NA	TRBV6-5	TRBJ1-1	CASSYDVRNTEAFF	TGTGCCAGCAGTTACGACGTGAGGAACACTGAAGCTTTCTTT
NA	NA	TRBV6-5	TRBJ2-1	CASTNPWGGVGYNEQFF	TGTGCCAGCACTAACCCCTGGGGGGGCGTAGGTTACAATGAGCAGTTCTTC
TRBD1	NA	TRBV6-2/TRBV6-3	TRBJ2-5	CASKNRDRPQETQYF	TGTGCCAGCAAAAACCGGGACAGACCCCAAGAGACCCAGTACTTC
NA	NA	TRBV30	TRBJ2-7	CACYLRDIGEQYF	TGTGCCTGCTATCTCCGGGACATCGGCGAGCAGTACTTC
NA	many	TRBV4-1	TRBJ1-6	CASSPGSSYNSPLHF	TGCGCCAGCAGCCCAGGGAGCTCCTATAATTCACCCCTCCACTTT
NA	NA	TRBV9	TRBJ1-1	CASSPRHDLNTEAFF	TGTGCCAGCAGCCCCCGACACGATTTGAACACTGAAGCTTTCTTT
TRBD1	many	TRBV5-1	TRBJ2-6	CASSFRTGDPSGANVLTF	TGCGCCAGCAGCTTCCGGACAGGGGATCCCTCTGGGGCCAACGTCCTGACTTTC
NA	NA	TRBV7-9	TRBJ2-7	CASSLTDEQYF	TGTGCCAGCAGCTTAACGGACGAGCAGTACTTC
NA	few	TRBV5-1	TRBJ2-3	CASSLTGFETQYF	TGCGCCAGCAGCTTGACAGGGTTTGAGACGCAGTATTTT
NA	few	TRBV12-3/TRBV12-4	TRBJ2-2	CASSLVLGHTGELFF	TGTGCCAGCAGTTTGGTACTGGGGCACACCGGGGAGCTGTTTTTT
TRBD1	few	TRBV7-8	TRBJ2-3	CASRPRQGGDTQYF	TGTGCCAGCAGACCAAGACAGGGTGGGGATACGCAGTATTTT
NA	few	TRBV4-3	TRBJ2-1	CASSQGIPNNEQFF	TGCGCCAGCAGCCAAGGTATCCCCAACAATGAGCAGTTCTTC
NA	NA	TRBV2	TRBJ1-2	CASSEAGSRTNYGYTF	TGTGCCAGCAGTGAAGCCGGGAGCCGAACTAACTATGGCTACACCTTC
NA	NA	TRBV2	TRBJ1-5	CASSDPRYGQHF	TGTGCCAGCAGTGACCCACGGTATGGCCAGCATTTT
NA	few	TRBV7-2	TRBJ2-6	CASSFGGTGANVLTF	TGTGCCAGCAGCTTCGGAGGGACCGGGGCCAACGTCCTGACTTTC
NA	few	TRBV7-9	TRBJ2-1	CASSPTEGLLRGEQFF	TGTGCCAGCAGCCCAACCGAGGGACTACTAAGGGGGGAGCAGTTCTTC
TRBD2	many	TRBV12-3/TRBV12-4	TRBJ2-4	CASSLAREGNIQYF	TGTGCCAGCAGTTTAGCCAGGGAGGGAAACATTCAGTACTTC
NA	NA	TRBV29-1	TRBJ1-1	CSIAGTLTNTEAFF	TGCAGCATAGCCGGGACGTTAACGAACACTGAAGCTTTCTTT
NA	NA	TRBV7-2	TRBJ1-1	CASSLGTVRGAFF	TGTGCCAGCAGCTTAGGGACAGTCAGAGGAGCTTTCTTT
NA	NA	TRBV7-2	TRBJ2-5	CASSPYATQETQYF	TGTGCCAGCAGCCCGTATGCGACCCAAGAGACCCAGTACTTC
TRBD1	few	TRBV5-6	TRBJ2-7	CASSLRQGEQYF	TGTGCCAGCAGCTTGCGACAGGGGGAGCAGTACTTC
NA	NA	TRBV13	TRBJ1-1	CASSSYLDGDTEAFF	TGTGCCAGCAGCTCCTACTTGGACGGGGACACTGAAGCTTTCTTT
TRBD2	NA	TRBV3-1	TRBJ2-7	CASSPGTSFYEQYF	TGTGCCAGCAGCCCCGGGACTAGTTTCTACGAGCAGTACTTC
TRBD1	few	TRBV23-1	TRBJ2-1	CASSPVQGQGYNEQFF	TGCGCCAGCAGCCCGGTTCAGGGACAGGGGTACAATGAGCAGTTCTTC
TRBD1	few	TRBV9	TRBJ1-6	CASSVDTGGMGNSPLHF	TGTGCCAGCAGCGTAGACACAGGGGGTATGGGGAATTCACCCCTCCACTTT